The rows below give T cell receptor beta chains drawn from one sample of a study of blood T cell repertoires in COVID-19. Data came from immunoSEQ multiplex PCR; TCRdb stores just in-frame clones and leaves some out. The sample includes 75,000 to 95,000 clones, 85% to 95% seen only once; the top ten take about 1.8%. What was sequenced was peripheral blood. The source of these receptors is a man aged 55 to 70 with acute or convalescent COVID-19. The CDR3 runs from the conserved cysteine through the conserved F or W. Fields, in order: CDR3 protein, CDR3 DNA, J gene, V gene, D gene, clone size, CDR3 length. D genes are given only for firm matches. Size values are once, few and many counts, or a class for expanded clones, and some rows have none.

cdr3_aa: CASSLVGSYRDSGANVLTF
cdr3_nt: TGCGCCAGCAGCTTGGTGGGGTCGTACAGGGACTCTGGGGCCAACGTCCTGACTTTC
j_call: TRBJ2-6
v_call: TRBV5-1
d_call: -
clone_size: -
cdr3_length: 19

cdr3_aa: CASSYSAGGPYEQYF
cdr3_nt: TGTGCCAGCAGTTACTCCGCGGGAGGGCCCTACGAGCAGTACTTC
j_call: TRBJ2-7
v_call: TRBV6-2/TRBV6-3
d_call: TRBD2
clone_size: -
cdr3_length: 15

cdr3_aa: CASSYGSGDLSNQPQHF
cdr3_nt: TGTGCCAGCAGCTATGGTTCAGGGGATCTTAGCAATCAGCCCCAGCATTTT
j_call: TRBJ1-5
v_call: TRBV4-2
d_call: -
clone_size: -
cdr3_length: 17

cdr3_aa: CASSLAAGGGETQYF
cdr3_nt: TGTGCCAGCAGCTTAGCTGCAGGGGGCGGAGAGACCCAGTACTTC
j_call: TRBJ2-5
v_call: TRBV7-2
d_call: TRBD1
clone_size: -
cdr3_length: 15

cdr3_aa: CASSFSLGNQPQHF
cdr3_nt: TGTGCCAGCAGTTTTTCTCTCGGCAATCAGCCCCAGCATTTT
j_call: TRBJ1-5
v_call: TRBV28
d_call: -
clone_size: -
cdr3_length: 14

cdr3_aa: CASSKSGTGSYNEQFF
cdr3_nt: TGTGCCAGCAGTAAGTCCGGGACAGGATCTTACAATGAGCAGTTCTTC
j_call: TRBJ2-1
v_call: TRBV25-1
d_call: TRBD1
clone_size: -
cdr3_length: 16

cdr3_aa: CAISEGASSQPQHF
cdr3_nt: TGTGCCATCAGTGAGGGGGCGTCGAGTCAGCCCCAGCATTTT
j_call: TRBJ1-5
v_call: TRBV10-3
d_call: -
clone_size: few
cdr3_length: 14

cdr3_aa: CASSSGLAGWYQETQYF
cdr3_nt: TGTGCCAGCAGTTCTGGACTAGCGGGGTGGTACCAAGAGACCCAGTACTTC
j_call: TRBJ2-5
v_call: TRBV7-6
d_call: TRBD2
clone_size: few
cdr3_length: 17

cdr3_aa: CASSPSEDYEQYF
cdr3_nt: TGTGCCAGCAGCCCTTCAGAGGACTACGAGCAGTACTTC
j_call: TRBJ2-7
v_call: TRBV12-3/TRBV12-4
d_call: -
clone_size: -
cdr3_length: 13

cdr3_aa: CASSQDLTSGELFF
cdr3_nt: TGTGCCAGCAGCCAAGATCTAACTAGCGGGGAGCTGTTTTTT
j_call: TRBJ2-2
v_call: TRBV3-1/TRBV3-2
d_call: -
clone_size: -
cdr3_length: 14

cdr3_aa: CASSGLPGGPRDTQYF
cdr3_nt: TGTGCCAGCAGCGGGCTACCGGGAGGGCCCCGGGATACGCAGTATTTT
j_call: TRBJ2-3
v_call: TRBV7-2
d_call: TRBD2
clone_size: -
cdr3_length: 16

cdr3_aa: CASSPTGNNQPQHF
cdr3_nt: TGTGCCAGCAGTCCGACAGGGAACAATCAGCCCCAGCATTTT
j_call: TRBJ1-5
v_call: TRBV6-2/TRBV6-3
d_call: TRBD1
clone_size: -
cdr3_length: 14

cdr3_aa: CASSAGTSFTDTQYF
cdr3_nt: TGTGCCAGCAGCGCCGGGACTAGTTTCACAGATACGCAGTATTTT
j_call: TRBJ2-3
v_call: TRBV7-6
d_call: TRBD2
clone_size: -
cdr3_length: 15

cdr3_aa: CASSEDRVNYGYTF
cdr3_nt: TGTGCCAGCAGTGAGGACAGGGTGAACTATGGCTACACCTTC
j_call: TRBJ1-2
v_call: TRBV2
d_call: TRBD1
clone_size: -
cdr3_length: 14

cdr3_aa: CASSPGLAGVTGELFF
cdr3_nt: TGTGCTAGCAGCCCCGGACTAGCGGGAGTCACCGGGGAGCTGTTTTTT
j_call: TRBJ2-2
v_call: TRBV7-7
d_call: TRBD2
clone_size: -
cdr3_length: 16

cdr3_aa: CASRQGNTGELFF
cdr3_nt: TGCGCCAGTAGACAGGGGAACACCGGGGAGCTGTTTTTT
j_call: TRBJ2-2
v_call: TRBV10-2
d_call: TRBD1
clone_size: -
cdr3_length: 13

cdr3_aa: CASSDDRLRSSTDTQYF
cdr3_nt: TGTGCCAGCAGTGACGACAGGTTGCGGTCCAGCACAGATACGCAGTATTTT
j_call: TRBJ2-3
v_call: TRBV25-1
d_call: -
clone_size: -
cdr3_length: 17

cdr3_aa: CASSVDPGSDTGELFF
cdr3_nt: TGTGCCAGCAGCGTAGATCCAGGGTCGGACACCGGGGAGCTGTTTTTT
j_call: TRBJ2-2
v_call: TRBV9
d_call: -
clone_size: -
cdr3_length: 16

cdr3_aa: CASLQVVAGNQPQHF
cdr3_nt: TGTGCCAGCCTACAGGTCGTGGCTGGCAATCAGCCCCAGCATTTT
j_call: TRBJ1-5
v_call: TRBV6-5
d_call: -
clone_size: -
cdr3_length: 15

cdr3_aa: CASSSYYEQYF
cdr3_nt: TGTGCCAGCAGTTCCTACTACGAGCAGTACTTC
j_call: TRBJ2-7
v_call: TRBV12-3/TRBV12-4
d_call: -
clone_size: -
cdr3_length: 11

cdr3_aa: CASSQGRRGQNEQFF
cdr3_nt: TGTGCCAGCAGCCAAGGGAGAAGGGGGCAGAATGAGCAGTTCTTC
j_call: TRBJ2-1
v_call: TRBV4-2
d_call: TRBD1
clone_size: -
cdr3_length: 15

cdr3_aa: CASSSGQGAFSEQFF
cdr3_nt: TGTGCCAGTAGTAGTGGTCAGGGGGCATTTAGTGAGCAGTTCTTC
j_call: TRBJ2-1
v_call: TRBV19
d_call: TRBD1
clone_size: once
cdr3_length: 15

cdr3_aa: CASSLGHRAGPYNEQFF
cdr3_nt: TGTGCCAGCAGCTTAGGGCATCGAGCGGGACCCTACAATGAGCAGTTCTTC
j_call: TRBJ2-1
v_call: TRBV7-2
d_call: TRBD2
clone_size: -
cdr3_length: 17

cdr3_aa: CASSLAEGGGYTF
cdr3_nt: TGTGCCAGCAGCTTAGCAGAGGGTGGTGGCTACACCTTC
j_call: TRBJ1-2
v_call: TRBV7-2
d_call: -
clone_size: -
cdr3_length: 13

cdr3_aa: CASSPRGSLRADTQYF
cdr3_nt: TGTGCCAGCAGTCCAAGGGGGAGCCTCCGAGCAGATACGCAGTATTTT
j_call: TRBJ2-3
v_call: TRBV27
d_call: -
clone_size: -
cdr3_length: 16

cdr3_aa: CASSRDRANNSPLHF
cdr3_nt: TGTGCCAGCAGCCGGGACAGGGCTAATAATTCACCCCTCCACTTT
j_call: TRBJ1-6
v_call: TRBV7-2
d_call: TRBD1
clone_size: -
cdr3_length: 15

cdr3_aa: CASSIRDRGANYGYTF
cdr3_nt: TGTGCCAGTAGTATTCGGGACAGGGGGGCTAACTATGGCTACACCTTC
j_call: TRBJ1-2
v_call: TRBV19
d_call: TRBD1
clone_size: -
cdr3_length: 16

cdr3_aa: CASRNREGFAEAFF
cdr3_nt: TGTGCCAGTAGGAACAGGGAAGGTTTCGCTGAAGCTTTCTTT
j_call: TRBJ1-1
v_call: TRBV19
d_call: -
clone_size: -
cdr3_length: 14

cdr3_aa: CASSPLAGGGDEQFF
cdr3_nt: TGTGCCAGCAGCCCCCTAGCGGGAGGGGGGGATGAGCAGTTCTTC
j_call: TRBJ2-1
v_call: TRBV14
d_call: TRBD2
clone_size: -
cdr3_length: 15

cdr3_aa: CASNPIGTGLGEKLFF
cdr3_nt: TGTGCCAGCAATCCAATCGGGACAGGCCTGGGTGAAAAACTGTTTTTT
j_call: TRBJ1-4
v_call: TRBV28
d_call: TRBD1
clone_size: -
cdr3_length: 16

cdr3_aa: CASSLLASGPERSYEQYF
cdr3_nt: TGTGCCAGCAGCTTGCTGGCTAGCGGCCCTGAACGTTCCTACGAGCAGTACTTC
j_call: TRBJ2-7
v_call: TRBV7-2
d_call: TRBD2
clone_size: -
cdr3_length: 18

cdr3_aa: CASSAQDRGRGTQYF
cdr3_nt: TGTGCCAGCAGCGCCCAAGACAGGGGACGGGGTACGCAGTATTTT
j_call: TRBJ2-3
v_call: TRBV7-2
d_call: TRBD1
clone_size: once
cdr3_length: 15

cdr3_aa: CASSLLGLAGGVDEQFF
cdr3_nt: TGTGCCAGCAGTTTATTGGGACTAGCGGGAGGTGTGGATGAGCAGTTCTTC
j_call: TRBJ2-1
v_call: TRBV27
d_call: TRBD2
clone_size: -
cdr3_length: 17

cdr3_aa: CASSRTGLIADTQYF
cdr3_nt: TGTGCCAGCAGCCGGACAGGGCTCATAGCAGATACGCAGTATTTT
j_call: TRBJ2-3
v_call: TRBV7-3
d_call: TRBD1
clone_size: -
cdr3_length: 15

cdr3_aa: CAWSVPREETQYF
cdr3_nt: TGTGCCTGGAGTGTTCCCAGGGAAGAGACCCAGTACTTC
j_call: TRBJ2-5
v_call: TRBV30
d_call: -
clone_size: -
cdr3_length: 13

cdr3_aa: CATSADRATYTDTQYF
cdr3_nt: TGTGCCACCAGTGCGGACAGGGCTACTTACACAGATACGCAGTATTTT
j_call: TRBJ2-3
v_call: TRBV24-1
d_call: TRBD1
clone_size: -
cdr3_length: 16

cdr3_aa: CASSYSGTSYEQYF
cdr3_nt: TGTGCCAGCAGTTATAGCGGGACTTCCTACGAGCAGTACTTC
j_call: TRBJ2-7
v_call: TRBV6-6
d_call: TRBD2
clone_size: -
cdr3_length: 14

cdr3_aa: CASSDRTGRTLYNEQFF
cdr3_nt: TGTGCCAGCAGTGACCGGACAGGGAGGACTCTCTACAATGAGCAGTTCTTC
j_call: TRBJ2-1
v_call: TRBV6-1
d_call: TRBD1
clone_size: -
cdr3_length: 17

cdr3_aa: CATSRTGLAGVFGYNEQFF
cdr3_nt: TGTGCCACCAGCCGAACTGGACTAGCGGGAGTTTTCGGGTACAATGAGCAGTTCTTC
j_call: TRBJ2-1
v_call: TRBV15
d_call: TRBD2
clone_size: -
cdr3_length: 19

cdr3_aa: CASSYSKGGYNSPLHF
cdr3_nt: TGTGCCAGCAGTTACTCGAAAGGGGGCTATAATTCACCCCTCCACTTT
j_call: TRBJ1-6
v_call: TRBV6-5
d_call: -
clone_size: -
cdr3_length: 16

cdr3_aa: CSVGGTSEQFF
cdr3_nt: TGCAGCGTTGGGGGGACTTCCGAGCAGTTCTTC
j_call: TRBJ2-1
v_call: TRBV29-1
d_call: -
clone_size: -
cdr3_length: 11

cdr3_aa: CASSPRTGAYYDTEAFF
cdr3_nt: TGTGCCAGCAGCCCCCGGACAGGGGCCTATTATGACACTGAAGCTTTCTTT
j_call: TRBJ1-1
v_call: TRBV9
d_call: TRBD1
clone_size: -
cdr3_length: 17

cdr3_aa: CASSARENQPQHF
cdr3_nt: TGTGCCAGCAGCGCAAGGGAGAATCAGCCCCAGCATTTT
j_call: TRBJ1-5
v_call: TRBV2
d_call: -
clone_size: -
cdr3_length: 13